Below, 20 T cell receptor beta chains from the same sample are listed, as sequenced in a study of identical twins. TCRdb recomputed calls from the 5' RACE reads with MiXCR, one row per CDR3 protein. The repertoire has 420,000 or so distinct CDR3 sequences, about 18% of them found once; the top ten carry roughly an eighth. The sequenced sample was naive T cells sorted from blood. The receptors here all came from a man between 45 and 60 years old in good health.

This clonotype was counted at least ten times. The chain recombines TRBV29-1 with TRBJ2-2; the D is unclear. The V end was cut by 2 bases, the J end by 6 bases, with 7 bases between. Germline V gene sequence: CDR1 SQVTM, CDR2 ANQGSEA. The CDR3 is 12 residues long. For the CDR3, the DNA is TGCAGCGTTGAATTCGTCGCCGGGGAGCTGTTTTTT. It codes for CSVEFVAGELFF.

This clonotype was detected ten times or more. The chain uses TRBV7-2 and TRBJ2-5; unclear D gene. This CDR3 contains 13 residues. Germline V gene lookup returns CDR1 SGHTA and CDR2 FQGNSA. With 2 bases removed from V and 1 base from J, the gap between germline ends came to 5 bases. CDR3 amino acids: CASSLTIQETQYF. For the CDR3, the DNA is TGTGCCAGCAGCTTAACCATCCAAGAGACCCAGTACTTC.

This clonotype was seen at least ten times. The chain is built from TRBV20-1 and TRBJ2-7; possibly TRBD2 for D (5 bases). Trimming stripped 0 bases from V and 6 bases from J, with 12 bases between. The CDR3 consists of 13 residues. Germline V gene data show CDR1 as DFQATT and CDR2 as SNEGSKA (reference sequence). The chain's CDR3 is CSARDRPSSEQYF. DNA for the CDR3: TGCAGTGCTAGAGATCGACCTAGCAGCGAGCAGTACTTC.

This clonotype was found many times. The chain joins TRBV21-1 to TRBJ2-5. TRBV21-1 is a pseudogene locus. The CDR3 contains 14 residues. The CDR3 loop is CASSNVTVPETQYF. As DNA, the CDR3 is TGTGCCAGCAGCAACGTGACGGTTCCGGAGACCCAGTACTTC.

This clonotype was picked up a small number of times. The CDR3 loop is CASSINTDTQYF. The CDR3 coding sequence is TGTGCCAGCAGTATAAACACAGATACGCAGTATTTT. The chain recombines TRBV12-3 or TRBV12-4 with TRBJ2-3; no reliable D call. The CDR3 contains 12 residues. V gave up 5 bases and J gave up 2 bases, with 5 bases separating them.

This clonotype was counted ten times or more. J is TRBJ2-3 and V is TRBV20-1, with 11 bases aligning to TRBD2. The V segment lost 2 bases and the J segment 2 bases; nucleotides outside the gene matches: 3. This CDR3 has 15 residues. Germline V CDR1 and CDR2: DFQATT, SNEGSKA (reference sequence). The CDR3: CSARKLAGDTDTQYF. CDR3 in DNA: TGCAGTGCTAGAAAACTAGCGGGAGACACAGATACGCAGTATTTT.

The V and J genes are TRBV7-2 and TRBJ2-1, with TRBD2 as a possible D gene (6 bases). The CDR3 sequence is 15 residues long. V lost 3 bases and J 6 bases, leaving 15 bases between the germline ends. In germline, CDR1 is SGHTA, CDR2 FQGNSA. The CDR3, as DNA: TGTGCCAGCAGCTTGGGTCTAGCGCTGAGCAATGAGCAGTTCTTC. Amino acid sequence: CASSLGLALSNEQFF.

This sequence joins TRBV15 and TRBJ1-2, with 11 bases lining up with TRBD1. CDR1 is LNHNV and CDR2 is YYDKDF in the germline V gene (reference sequence). V trimming: 1 base; J trimming: 4 bases; junction bases outside the gene matches: 2. This CDR3 comprises 15 residues. The CDR3 protein is CATSRGTGGVYGYTF. CDR3 coding DNA: TGTGCCACCAGCAGAGGGACAGGGGGCGTCTATGGCTACACCTTC.

The chain employs TRBV19 and TRBJ2-7; 7 nucleotides line up with TRBD1. V lost 3 bases and J lost 1; bases outside the gene matches: 3. The CDR3 is made up of 14 amino acids. CDR1 and CDR2 (germline): LNHDA, SQIVND (reference sequence). CDR3 DNA: TGTGCCAGTAGTATCCAACAGGGGTCCTACGAGCAGTACTTC. Its protein product is CASSIQQGSYEQYF.

This chain uses TRBV4-1 with TRBJ2-4, with TRBD2 matching 9 bases. Germline V gene sequence: CDR1 MGHRA, CDR2 YSYEKL. The CDR3 is 15 residues long. Trimming removed 0 bases from V and 6 bases from J; junction bases left unmatched: 3. The CDR3 coding sequence is TGCGCCAGCAGCCAAGAGTTAGCGGGGGTAAACATTCAGTACTTC. It codes for CASSQELAGVNIQYF.

This clonotype was found a few times. The chain recombines TRBV6-2 or TRBV6-3 with TRBJ1-6; 7 bases agree with TRBD1. Germline V gives CDR1 MNHEY, CDR2 SVGEGT. There are 15 residues in the CDR3. With 0 bases clipped from V and 6 bases from J, the junction kept 2 bases outside the gene matches. CDR3 nucleotides: TGTGCCAGCAGTTACTCGACAGGGCGTAATTCACCCCTCCACTTT. This gives the protein CASSYSTGRNSPLHF.

In its sample, this clonotype was seen a few times. V and J are TRBV6-5 and TRBJ2-6; D uncertain. The CDR3 runs to 15 residues. V gave up 1 base and J gave up 3 bases, with 7 bases separating them. Germline-derived CDR1 and CDR2 are MNHEY and SVGAGI. The CDR3 region is CASSYYSSGANVLTF. CDR3 DNA: TGTGCCAGCAGTTACTATTCTAGTGGGGCCAACGTCCTGACTTTC.

The chain combines TRBV20-1 with TRBJ2-7; 12 nucleotides align to TRBD2. The CDR3 totals 15 residues. Germline V gene lookup returns CDR1 DFQATT and CDR2 SNEGSKA (reference sequence). The V and J ends lost 2 bases and 7 bases, in that order; junction bases with no gene match: 9. In nucleotides, the CDR3 is TGCAGTGCTAGAAACCCTAGCGGGAGGGCCCGGGAGCAGTACTTC. Its protein product is CSARNPSGRAREQYF.

This clonotype has only a few counts. The chain employs TRBV6-1 and TRBJ1-5, with no clear D. The CDR3 has 16 amino acids. The ends were cut back, 5 bases at V and 0 bases at J, with 14 bases in the middle. In germline, CDR1 is MNHNS, CDR2 SASEGT. CDR3 loop: CASSQGRTYSNQPQHF. The CDR3, as DNA: TGTGCCAGCAGTCAAGGAAGAACTTATAGCAATCAGCCCCAGCATTTT.

This sequence joins TRBV9 and TRBJ1-6; maybe TRBD1 (5 bases). The CDR3 loop spans 17 amino acids. Germline CDR1 SGDLS, CDR2 YYNGEE. Trimming cost V 2 bases and J 9 bases, with 21 bases left between them. The CDR3 DNA is TGTGCCAGCAGCGTTAGTGACAGCCGGAGAGTCGGTTCACCCCTCCACTTT. This sequence encodes CASSVSDSRRVGSPLHF.

This clonotype was observed a few times. The chain joins TRBV5-1 to TRBJ2-3; D may be TRBD1 (6 bases). With 2 bases removed from V and 5 bases from J, the gap between germline ends came to 15 bases. Germline CDR1 reads SGHRS; CDR2 reads YFSETQ. The CDR3 extends over 15 amino acids. CDR3 DNA sequence: TGCGCCAGCAGCTTAGGGATGGGGGCGGGAGATACGCAGTATTTT. Protein sequence: CASSLGMGAGDTQYF.

The rearrangement joins TRBV19 to TRBJ2-5; perhaps TRBD1 as D (5 bases). Trimming took off 10 bases at V and 2 bases at J, with 17 bases between the two ends. Germline assignment: CDR1 LNHDA and CDR2 SQIVND (reference sequence). The CDR3 length is 14 residues. DNA for the CDR3: TGTGCCACAAAAGGGTCAACAGGACAAGAGACCCAGTACTTC. Translation gives CATKGSTGQETQYF.

At least ten counts were recorded for this clonotype. The chain uses TRBV5-1 and TRBJ2-7, with 9 nucleotides matching TRBD1. Per germline, CDR1 SGHRS and CDR2 YFSETQ. Germline trimming cut 3 bases from V and 3 bases from J; bases unmatched to any gene: 4. CDR3 size: 14 residues. The DNA of the CDR3 is TGCGCCAGCAGCTCGGAGACAGGGGGCTACGAGCAGTACTTC. This encodes CASSSETGGYEQYF.

This chain uses TRBV29-1 with TRBJ2-5, with TRBD2 matching 12 bases. Germline CDR1 and CDR2: SQVTM and ANQGSEA. V lost 4 bases to trimming and J lost 7 bases; unmatched junction nucleotides: 4. This CDR3 contains 13 residues. The DNA for the CDR3 is TGCAGCGTTGGGACTAGCGGGATGGGGACCCAGTACTTC. It translates to CSVGTSGMGTQYF.

This clonotype was picked up a small number of times. In nucleotides, the CDR3 is TGTGCCAGCAGGCGCACAGGGATCGATGAGCAGTTCTTC. Amino acid sequence: CASRRTGIDEQFF. This sequence joins TRBV12-3 or TRBV12-4 and TRBJ2-1; possible D gene TRBD1, 6 bases. The CDR3 spans 13 residues. Deletions cut 6 bases from V and 8 bases from J, with 14 bases between.